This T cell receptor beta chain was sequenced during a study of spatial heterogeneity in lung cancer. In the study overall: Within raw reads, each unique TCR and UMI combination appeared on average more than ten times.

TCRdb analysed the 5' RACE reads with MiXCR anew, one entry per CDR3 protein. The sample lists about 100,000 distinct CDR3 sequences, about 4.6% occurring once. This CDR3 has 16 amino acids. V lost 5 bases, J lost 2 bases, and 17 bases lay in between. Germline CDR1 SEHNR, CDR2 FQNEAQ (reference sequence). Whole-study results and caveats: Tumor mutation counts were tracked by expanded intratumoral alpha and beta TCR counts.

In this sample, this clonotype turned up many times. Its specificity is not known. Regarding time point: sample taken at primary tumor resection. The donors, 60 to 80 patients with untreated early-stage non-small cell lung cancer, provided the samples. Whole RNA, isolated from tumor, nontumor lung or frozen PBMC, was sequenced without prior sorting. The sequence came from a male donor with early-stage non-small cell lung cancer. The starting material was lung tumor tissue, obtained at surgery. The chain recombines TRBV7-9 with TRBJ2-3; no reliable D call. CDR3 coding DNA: TGTGCCAGCAGCCCTATACCGCCGGAAAACACAGATACGCAGTATTTT. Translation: CASSPIPPENTDTQYF.